Below, 23 T cell receptor beta chains from the same sample are listed, as sequenced in a study of CD8 T cells in ankylosing spondylitis. Their antigens are not known. Whole-study findings and limits: Eight highly homologous variants made up a TCR beta motif, and this motif appeared characteristic of ankylosing spondylitis blood.

TCRdb reanalysed the 5' RACE reads using MiXCR and keeps one entry per CDR3 protein. The sample has 450,000 to 550,000 distinct CDR3 sequences, 5.3% seen once; the top ten hold 3.5%. The sequencing sample was made of blood, either unsorted or a sorted T cell fraction (not recorded which). The receptors were gathered from a male donor with ankylosing spondylitis.

This clonotype was seen more than once but under ten times. The V call is TRBV30, the J call TRBJ1-1; no firm D call. The germline V gene encodes CDR1 GTSNPN and CDR2 SVGIG (reference sequence). V lost 2 bases and J lost 4, with 8 bases in between. CDR3 size: 12 residues. CDR3 loop: CAWSLGITEAFF. CDR3 nucleotide sequence: TGTGCCTGGAGTCTTGGGATCACTGAAGCTTTCTTT. Combining the CDR3 with reference TRBV30 and TRBJ1-1 gives the whole variable domain SQTIHQWPATLVQPVGSPLSLECTVEGTSNPNLYWYRQAAGRGLQLLFYSVGIGQISSEVPQNLSASRPQDRQFILSSKKLLLSDSGFYLCAWSLGITEAFFGQGTRLTVV.

This clonotype was counted ten times or more. The V gene is TRBV20-1, the J gene TRBJ2-7, with 8 bases that match TRBD1. The CDR3 consists of 15 residues. Germline loops: CDR1 DFQATT, CDR2 SNEGSKA (reference sequence). J was trimmed by 3 bases and V by 0 bases; bases with no gene match: 7. CDR3 nucleotides: TGCAGTGCTAGAGACCCCGGACAGGGTGTCTACGAGCAGTACTTC. This sequence encodes CSARDPGQGVYEQYF.

This clonotype appeared many times. The V and J genes are TRBV4-3 and TRBJ2-3; possibly TRBD1 or TRBD2 for D (5 bases each). CDR1 and CDR2 (germline): LGHNA, YSLEER. With 0 bases removed from V and 4 bases from J, the gap between germline ends came to 14 bases. The CDR3 sequence is 16 residues long. In nucleotides, the CDR3 is TGCGCCAGCAGCCAAGACGGCCGGGAAGGGGCAGATACGCAGTATTTT. It codes for CASSQDGREGADTQYF.

This clonotype was counted many times. The chain carries TRBV20-1 and TRBJ2-2; weak D call: TRBD1 (6 bases). Deletions cut 6 bases from V and 5 bases from J, with 13 bases between. The germline V gene has CDR1 DFQATT and CDR2 SNEGSKA (reference sequence). The CDR3 loop spans 13 amino acids. The chain's CDR3 is CSAPRGTTGELFF. In DNA form, the CDR3 reads TGCAGTGCCCCGAGAGGGACAACCGGGGAGCTGTTTTTT.

Many counts were recorded for this clonotype. The chain joins TRBV7-2 to TRBJ1-5; D not certain. Germline CDR1 reads SGHTA; CDR2 reads FQGNSA. Between the trimmed V and J ends, which lost 6 bases and 5 bases, there was a span of 11 bases. This CDR3 spans 13 amino acids. CDR3 sequence: CASSRSGDQPQHF. CDR3 DNA sequence: TGTGCCAGCAGTAGATCTGGGGATCAGCCCCAGCATTTT.

This clonotype was counted many times. This chain joins TRBV4-3 and TRBJ2-1; D is undetermined. Trimming shortened V by 5 bases and J by 9 bases, and 26 bases separated the two germline ends. This CDR3 comprises 17 residues. Germline V gene sequence: CDR1 LGHNA, CDR2 YSLEER. The CDR3 DNA is TGCGCCAGCAGCTCCCGACTGGCTCCCGTGATTCTGAGTGAGCAGTTCTTC. This codes for CASSSRLAPVILSEQFF.

This clonotype has a count of ten or more. This chain connects TRBV20-1 to TRBJ2-2, with D possibly being TRBD1 (5 bases). V was cut by 0 bases and J by 6 bases, with 14 bases left in between. The length of the CDR3 is 15 residues. Germline-derived CDR1 and CDR2 are DFQATT and SNEGSKA (reference sequence). CDR3 protein: CSARDPRQSAGELFF. CDR3 DNA sequence: TGCAGTGCTAGAGATCCCCGACAGTCGGCCGGGGAGCTGTTTTTT.

The sample holds many counts of this clonotype. This chain links TRBV29-1 with TRBJ2-3; 8 nucleotides agree with TRBD2. V was pared by 4 bases and J by 4 bases, with 7 bases of the junction left unmatched. CDR1 SQVTM and CDR2 ANQGSEA come from the germline V gene. CDR3 length: 14 residues. The CDR3 protein is CSVVGGEHSDTQYF. As DNA, the CDR3 is TGCAGCGTTGTCGGGGGGGAACACTCAGATACGCAGTATTTT.

This clonotype was picked up many times. The gene calls are TRBV28 and TRBJ1-6; 9 bases are a match to TRBD1. Germline V lookup: CDR1 MDHEN, CDR2 SYDVKM. V lost 1 base, J lost 8 bases, and 3 bases stayed unmatched. CDR3 length: 15 amino acids. This chain's CDR3 is CASSLLQGADSPLHF. CDR3 sequence (DNA): TGTGCCAGCAGTTTATTACAGGGGGCGGATTCACCCCTCCACTTT.

This clonotype was recorded at least ten times. The J gene is TRBJ2-3, the V gene TRBV7-2; either TRBD1 or TRBD2 may fit D (6 bases each). CDR1 and CDR2 from the germline V gene are SGHTA and FQGNSA. Trimming took off 4 bases at V and 0 bases at J, with 17 bases between the two ends. The CDR3 sequence is 17 residues long. CDR3 DNA: TGTGCCAGCAGCTCCCAATTGGGGGGCCTAAGCACAGATACGCAGTATTTT. Translating it yields CASSSQLGGLSTDTQYF.

V is TRBV6-5 and J is TRBJ2-4; tentatively, D is TRBD2 (6 bases). The CDR3 runs to 16 residues. V was pared by 2 bases and J by 1 base, with 12 bases between. CDR1 and CDR2 (germline): MNHEY, SVGAGI. DNA of the CDR3: TGTGCCAGCAGTTACCGTAGCGGAGGGGCCAAAAACATTCAGTACTTC. Its translation: CASSYRSGGAKNIQYF.

At least ten counts were recorded for this clonotype. The V and J genes are TRBV5-1 and TRBJ2-3; no definite D call. The CDR3 runs 16 residues. CDR1 is SGHRS, CDR2 YFSETQ, per germline. The V end lost 0 bases, the J end lost 0 bases, and 11 bases lay between the germline ends. CDR3 in amino acids: CASSLDLLPSTDTQYF. The DNA for the CDR3 is TGCGCCAGCAGCTTGGATCTGTTACCAAGCACAGATACGCAGTATTTT.

This chain uses TRBV7-9 with TRBJ1-2; TRBD1 matches 8 bases. The V segment lost 3 bases and the J segment 7 bases; nucleotides outside the gene matches: 4. The CDR3 covers 13 residues. CDR1 and CDR2 (germline): SEHNR, FQNEAQ (reference sequence). CDR3 region: CASSLRTGTGYTF. Here the CDR3 DNA reads TGTGCCAGCAGCTTGAGGACAGGGACTGGCTACACCTTC.

The sample holds many counts of this clonotype. V is TRBV25-1 and J is TRBJ1-1; possible D gene TRBD1, 6 bases. This CDR3 region has 14 residues. V gave up 4 bases and J gave up 6 bases, with 15 bases separating them. Germline CDR1 MGHDK, CDR2 SYGVNS. As DNA, the CDR3 is TGTGCCAGCAGTGCCGCGGGGGCGCGGGCTGAAGCTTTCTTT. Translated, it gives CASSAAGARAEAFF. The variable domain in full, completed from reference TRBV25-1 and TRBJ1-1, reads EADIYQTPRYLVIGTGKKITLECSQTMGHDKMYWYQQDPGMELHLIHYSYGVNSTEKGDLSSESTVSRIRTEHFPLTLESARPSHTSQYLCASSAAGARAEAFFGQGTRLTVV.

There are many counts of this clonotype. The V and J genes are TRBV5-1 and TRBJ2-5; the D call may be TRBD1 or TRBD2 (6 bases each). Per the germline V gene, CDR1 is SGHRS and CDR2 is YFSETQ. Trimming removed 4 bases at V and 4 bases at J, with 14 bases between. The CDR3 runs 14 residues. The CDR3 region has the DNA TGCGCCAGCAGCGCGAGGGGGGATGGAGAGACCCAGTACTTC. Translation gives CASSARGDGETQYF.

This clonotype showed up many times. The chain uses TRBV28 and TRBJ2-7; D is ambiguous. V was clipped by 3 bases and J by 6 bases, with 12 bases between them. Germline V CDR1 and CDR2: MDHEN, SYDVKM. The CDR3 sequence is 13 residues long. The CDR3, as DNA: TGTGCCAGCAGTTTCTCCCCCTCCCGCGAGCAGTACTTC. Amino acid sequence: CASSFSPSREQYF.

This clonotype was seen many times. The chain is built from TRBV3-1 and TRBJ1-2; D unresolved. The CDR3 extends over 12 amino acids. The germline V gene encodes CDR1 LGHDT and CDR2 YNNKEL (reference sequence). V dropped 0 bases and J dropped 6 bases, with 5 bases sitting between them. CDR3 bases: TGTGCCAGCAGCCAAGAGCTGCATGGCTACACCTTC. This encodes CASSQELHGYTF.

In its sample, this clonotype was seen many times. This chain joins TRBV7-9 and TRBJ1-5, with D hard to call. Trimming removed 1 base at V and 2 bases at J, with 3 bases between. CDR3 length: 13 amino acids. Germline loops: CDR1 SEHNR, CDR2 FQNEAQ (reference sequence). The CDR3 is CASSLDGNQPQHF. CDR3 coding DNA: TGTGCCAGCAGCTTAGACGGCAATCAGCCCCAGCATTTT. Full variable domain (remainder filled in from reference TRBV7-9 and TRBJ1-5): DTGVSQNPRHKITKRGQNVTFRCDPISEHNRLYWYRQTLGQGPEFLTYFQNEAQLEKSRLLSDRFSAERPKGSFSTLEIQRTEQGDSAMYLCASSLDGNQPQHFGDGTRLSIL.

This clonotype was observed a single time. A much larger clone is a single base away; this may be a read error. The chain combines TRBV5-1 with TRBJ2-2; D possibly uses TRBD1 or TRBD2 (5 bases each). Germline CDR1 is SGHRS and CDR2 is YFSETQ. The CDR3 extends over 15 amino acids. The CDR3 spells CASREAATNTGDLFF. As DNA, the CDR3 is TGCGCCAGCAGGGAGGCTGCTACGAACACCGGGGACCTGTTTTTT. Together with reference TRBV5-1 and TRBJ2-2, the CDR3 gives the full variable domain: KAGVTQTPRYLIKTRGQQVTLSCSPISGHRSVSWYQQTPGQGLQFLFEYFSETQRNKGNFPGRFSGRQFSNSRSEMNVSTLELGDSALYLCASREAATNTGDLFFGEGSRLTVL.

This clonotype has at least ten counts. The J gene is TRBJ2-1, the V gene TRBV4-2; possibly TRBD1 or TRBD2 for D (5 bases each). The CDR3 loop spans 17 amino acids. CDR1 is LGHNA and CDR2 is YNFKEQ in the germline V gene. V dropped 6 bases and J dropped 0 bases, with 18 bases sitting between them. CDR3 protein: CASRHLGDPSSYNEQFF. DNA for the CDR3: TGTGCCAGCAGACACCTGGGGGACCCGAGCTCCTACAATGAGCAGTTCTTC.

This clonotype was counted at least ten times. V usage is TRBV15 and J usage is TRBJ1-2; the D is unclear. Between the trimmed V and J ends, which lost 0 bases and 3 bases, there was a span of 14 bases. The CDR3 spans 16 residues. CDR1 and CDR2 (germline): LNHNV, YYDKDF (reference sequence). CDR3 bases: TGTGCCACCAGCAGAGATCTGGGCAGCCTGGACTATGGCTACACCTTC. This translates into CATSRDLGSLDYGYTF.

This clonotype was seen many times. The CDR3 sequence: CASSQDRGHHGYTF. In DNA, the CDR3 is TGTGCCAGCAGCCAGGACAGGGGGCACCACGGCTACACCTTC. The chain couples TRBV5-6 to TRBJ1-2; 11 bases agree with TRBD1. The CDR3 extends over 14 amino acids. J lost 8 bases, V lost 4 bases, and 7 bases had no gene match. Germline CDR1 reads SGHDT; CDR2 reads YYEEEE.

This clonotype came up many times. This chain uses TRBV10-3 with TRBJ2-7; 7 positions agree with TRBD1. CDR3 length: 15 residues. V lost 5 bases and J lost 5; bases outside the gene matches: 12. Germline V CDR1 and CDR2: ENHRY, SYGVKD. The CDR3 DNA reads TGTGCCATCAGTAGGCTCGGGACAGAATTCCACGAGCAGTACTTC. It translates to CAISRLGTEFHEQYF.